These 7 T cell receptor beta chains share one sample of origin, sequenced in a study of tumor-infiltrating lymphocytes in localized non-small cell lung cancer. TCRdb keeps only in-frame clones here, not all; method: immunoSEQ multiplex PCR. The sample lists roughly 12,000 clones; about 76% were seen once. The sequenced sample was uninvolved lung tissue not adjacent to the tumor. The receptors derive from a human donor with non-small cell lung cancer.

This sequence joins TRBV29-1 and TRBJ1-2; D is possibly TRBD1 (6 bases). CDR1 is SQVTM, CDR2 ANQGSEA, per germline. This CDR3 has 14 amino acids. The V gene lost 6 bases and the J gene lost 5 bases, with 19 bases spanning the gap. The CDR3, as DNA: TGCAGCGTAGACCGGGACACCAGAGGGTATGGCTACACCTTC. Translated: CSVDRDTRGYGYTF.

The rearrangement joins TRBV29-1 to TRBJ1-2; D gene uncertain. This CDR3 contains 12 residues. The ends were cut back, 3 bases at V and 3 bases at J, with 8 bases in the middle. Germline CDR1 and CDR2: SQVTM and ANQGSEA. For the CDR3, the DNA is TGCAGCGTTGAGCTGCTCGACTATGGCTACACCTTC. Translating it yields CSVELLDYGYTF.

The chain is built from TRBV7-8 and TRBJ1-1; D ambiguous. The CDR3 consists of 15 residues. CDR1 and CDR2 from the germline V gene are SGHVS and FQNEAQ. V dropped 3 bases and J dropped 0 bases, with 11 bases sitting between them. For the CDR3, the DNA is TGTGCCAGCAGCTTTTCCGCGCGGCTGAACACTGAAGCTTTCTTT. Protein: CASSFSARLNTEAFF.

The chain has TRBV7-6 and TRBJ1-2; no reliable D call. The CDR3 is 13 residues long. Trimming shortened V by 1 base and J by 8 bases, and 11 bases separated the two germline ends. Germline-derived CDR1 and CDR2 are SGHVS and FNYEAQ. CDR3 protein: CASSLGSGQGYTF. In DNA, the CDR3 is TGTGCCAGCAGCTTAGGGTCTGGTCAGGGCTACACCTTC.

This chain connects TRBV2 to TRBJ1-1; weak D call: TRBD1 (6 bases). This CDR3 region has 13 residues. With 6 bases removed from V and 4 bases from J, the gap between germline ends came to 12 bases. CDR1 SNHLY and CDR2 FYNNEI come from the germline V gene. The CDR3 spells CASRQEGGTEAFF. In DNA form, the CDR3 reads TGTGCCAGCAGACAAGAGGGGGGCACTGAAGCTTTCTTT.

This chain joins TRBV9 and TRBJ2-7; D uncertain. There are 14 residues in the CDR3. The V end lost 4 bases, the J end lost 1 base, and 12 bases lay between the germline ends. The germline V gene encodes CDR1 SGDLS and CDR2 YYNGEE. Here the CDR3 reads CASSPQVPSYEQYF. As DNA, the CDR3 is TGTGCCAGCAGCCCCCAAGTACCATCCTACGAGCAGTACTTC.

The J gene is TRBJ2-1, the V gene TRBV19; D gene unclear. The CDR3 runs to 14 residues. CDR1 is LNHDA, CDR2 SQIVND, per germline (reference sequence). Trimming shortened V by 4 bases and J by 8 bases, and 15 bases separated the two germline ends. In DNA form, the CDR3 reads TGTGCCAGTAGTACCCGCTGGAGTGCGGATGAGCAGTTCTTC. This gives the protein CASSTRWSADEQFF.